This passage covers 26 T cell receptor beta chains from one sample sequenced in a study of blood T cell repertoires in COVID-19. Only in-frame clones appear in the TCRdb table, and some are missing; sequencing was by immunoSEQ multiplex PCR. The table lists hundreds of thousands of clones, about 91% of them singletons. The sequenced sample consisted of PBMCs or T cells enriched from blood (not recorded which). The origin of the receptors is a woman aged 18 to 35 who had recovered from COVID-19.

The rearrangement joins TRBV30 to TRBJ2-1, with D perhaps TRBD2 (7 bases). The germline V gene encodes CDR1 GTSNPN and CDR2 SVGIG (reference sequence). This CDR3 has 15 amino acids. The germline V and J ends were trimmed by 0 bases and 6 bases, with 15 bases remaining between them. CDR3 DNA: TGTGCCTGGAGTGTGGGGGGGGCTTTTTCCAATGAGCAGTTCTTC. It encodes CAWSVGGAFSNEQFF.

V and J are TRBV7-9 and TRBJ1-5; D is perhaps TRBD1 (5 bases). Trimming removed 6 bases from V and 8 bases from J, with 20 bases in between. The length of the CDR3 is 15 residues. From germline, CDR1 is SEHNR and CDR2 FQNEAQ (reference sequence). The CDR3 sequence: CASSSVSGGREPQHF. Written as DNA, the CDR3 is TGTGCCAGCAGTTCCGTTTCCGGGGGTCGGGAGCCCCAGCATTTT.

The rearrangement uses TRBV11-2 and TRBJ1-1; 7 nucleotides align to TRBD1. This CDR3 has 17 amino acids. V was clipped by 0 bases and J by 2 bases; unmatched bases: 9. Germline CDR1 reads SGHAT; CDR2 reads FQNNGV. The CDR3 reads CASSLDRRTGGNTEAFF. CDR3 coding DNA: TGTGCCAGCAGCTTAGATAGGCGGACAGGAGGTAACACTGAAGCTTTCTTT.

The CDR3 loop reads CSASRQYTEAFF. DNA of the CDR3: TGCAGCGCTAGTCGACAGTACACTGAAGCTTTCTTT. The V gene is TRBV29-1, the J gene TRBJ1-1; D perhaps matches TRBD1 (5 bases). From germline, CDR1 is SQVTM and CDR2 ANQGSEA. Trimming shortened V by 7 bases and J by 3 bases, and 12 bases separated the two germline ends. This CDR3 has 12 residues.

The chain uses TRBV27 and TRBJ1-2; no reliable D call. V was shortened by 0 bases and J by 7 bases, with 12 bases between the two germline ends. This CDR3 region has 14 residues. Germline-derived CDR1 and CDR2 are MNHEY and SMNVEV (reference sequence). The CDR3 is CASSLSRTPSGYTF. The CDR3 nucleotides are TGTGCCAGCAGTTTATCACGGACTCCAAGTGGCTACACCTTC.

The rearrangement uses TRBV5-6 and TRBJ1-2; D is undetermined. The germline CDR1 and CDR2 sequences are SGHDT and YYEEEE. The CDR3 sequence is 16 residues long. Between the trimmed V and J ends, which lost 0 bases and 5 bases, there was a span of 17 bases. CDR3 sequence reads: CASSLVSGVLTYGYTF. CDR3 DNA sequence: TGTGCCAGCAGCTTGGTCTCCGGGGTTTTGACGTATGGCTACACCTTC.

The chain employs TRBV2 and TRBJ2-2; D is uncertain. Between the trimmed V and J ends, which lost 5 bases and 5 bases, there was a span of 18 bases. The CDR3 has 16 residues. From germline, CDR1 is SNHLY and CDR2 FYNNEI. As DNA, the CDR3 is TGTGCCAGCAGTAAAAACGCGGCCAAAGCGACCGGGGAGCTGTTTTTT. Translating it yields CASSKNAAKATGELFF.

This chain joins TRBV3-1 (or the pseudogene TRBV3-2) and TRBJ2-3; D is undetermined. V dropped 0 bases and J dropped 1 base, with 8 bases sitting between them. Germline CDR1 reads LGHDT; CDR2 reads YNNKEL (reference sequence). The CDR3 extends over 15 amino acids. For the CDR3, the DNA is TGTGCCAGCAGCCAAGACCCCGGTGGCACAGATACGCAGTATTTT. This sequence encodes CASSQDPGGTDTQYF.

The V gene is TRBV10-3, the J gene TRBJ1-2; perhaps TRBD1 as D (6 bases). Germline assignment: CDR1 ENHRY and CDR2 SYGVKD. The CDR3 consists of 14 residues. V was cut by 6 bases and J by 8 bases, with 19 bases left in between. The DNA of the CDR3 is TGTGCCATCAGCGAAGAAGGGACATTGGTCGGCTACACCTTC. It specifies CAISEEGTLVGYTF.

The rearrangement joins TRBV7-9 to TRBJ1-2; D unresolved. V dropped 4 bases and J dropped 1 base, with 4 bases sitting between them. The CDR3 runs to 12 residues. Germline V gives CDR1 SEHNR, CDR2 FQNEAQ (reference sequence). The CDR3 region is CASSSYNYGYTF. CDR3 nucleotides: TGTGCCAGCAGCTCTTATAACTATGGCTACACCTTC.

This chain connects TRBV13 to TRBJ1-3; D perhaps matches TRBD1 (6 bases). CDR3 length: 15 residues. From germline, CDR1 is PRHDT and CDR2 FYEKMQ (reference sequence). V dropped 4 bases and J dropped 0 bases, with 10 bases sitting between them. This CDR3 is CASSSTGNSGNTIYF. CDR3 sequence (DNA): TGTGCCAGCAGCTCTACAGGGAACTCTGGAAACACCATATATTTT. Together with reference TRBV13 and TRBJ1-3, the CDR3 gives the full variable domain: AAGVIQSPRHLIKEKRETATLKCYPIPRHDTVYWYQQGPGQDPQFLISFYEKMQSDKGSIPDRFSAQQFSDYHSELNMSSLELGDSALYFCASSSTGNSGNTIYFGEGSWLTVV.

This clone was observed a few times. The J gene is TRBJ2-2, the V gene TRBV7-3; tentatively, D is TRBD1 (6 bases). V was clipped by 5 bases and J by 6 bases, with 22 bases between them. The V gene's germline CDR1 is SGHTA and CDR2 FQGTGA. This CDR3 contains 17 residues. The CDR3 coding sequence is TGTGCCAGCAGCCCAACGCCCGGGACAAGGGTCGCCGGGGAGCTGTTTTTT. As protein: CASSPTPGTRVAGELFF.

The chain is built from TRBV4-2 and TRBJ2-2; 8 positions agree with TRBD2. This CDR3 is 16 amino acids long. CDR1 is LGHNA and CDR2 is YNFKEQ in the germline V gene. J was trimmed by 7 bases and V by 0 bases; bases with no gene match: 7. The DNA for the CDR3 is TGTGCCAGCAGCCAAGATGCCAGCGGGGGCCTCGGGGAGCTGTTTTTT. Translating it yields CASSQDASGGLGELFF.

The gene calls are TRBV3-1 (or the pseudogene TRBV3-2) and TRBJ1-2; D is unclear. Trimming left V 1 base short and J 4 bases short, with 13 bases between. The germline CDR1 and CDR2 sequences are LGHDT and YNNKEL (reference sequence). The CDR3 contains 15 residues. Here the CDR3 reads CASSQGYDRGYGYTF. As DNA, the CDR3 is TGTGCCAGCAGCCAAGGATACGATCGAGGCTATGGCTACACCTTC.

This clone was seen a handful of times. The chain recombines TRBV11-2 with TRBJ1-6; D ambiguous. The V end lost 1 base, the J end lost 2 bases, and 6 bases lay between the germline ends. This CDR3 has 15 amino acids. The germline V gene has CDR1 SGHAT and CDR2 FQNNGV. CDR3 protein: CASSLAGAYNSPLHF. As DNA, the CDR3 is TGTGCCAGCAGCTTAGCAGGTGCCTATAATTCACCCCTCCACTTT.

The chain has TRBV5-6 and TRBJ1-3; D unresolved. The ends were cut back, 1 base at V and 1 base at J, with 3 bases in the middle. The germline gives CDR1 SGHDT, CDR2 YYEEEE. The CDR3 covers 13 residues. CDR3 bases: TGTGCCAGCAGCTTGCCGTCTGGAAACACCATATATTTT. Translating it yields CASSLPSGNTIYF.

This clone came up once. The CDR3 DNA sequence: TGTGCCAGCACTCTCCAGGGGGACACTGAAGCTTTCTTT. Translated, it gives CASTLQGDTEAFF. V and J are TRBV12-3 or TRBV12-4 and TRBJ1-1; 7 nucleotides align to TRBD1. The CDR3 extends over 13 amino acids. The V and J ends lost 7 bases and 3 bases, in that order; junction bases with no gene match: 5.

The chain combines TRBV18 with TRBJ1-5; weak D call: TRBD1 (5 bases). Germline V lookup: CDR1 KGHSH, CDR2 LQKENI. This CDR3 contains 15 residues. V was trimmed by 2 bases and J by 1 base, leaving 9 bases between them. The CDR3 region is CASSPSEGSNQPQHF. CDR3 sequence (DNA): TGTGCCAGCTCACCATCGGAGGGGAGCAATCAGCCCCAGCATTTT.

The genes are TRBV7-2 and TRBJ1-2; tentatively, D is TRBD1 (6 bases). The germline gives CDR1 SGHTA, CDR2 FQGNSA. The V and J ends lost 5 bases and 6 bases respectively, with 16 bases between them. The CDR3 extends over 14 amino acids. In nucleotides, the CDR3 is TGTGCCAGCAGCGTTAACAGGGTGGAAAATGGCTACACCTTC. It codes for CASSVNRVENGYTF.

The gene calls are TRBV9 and TRBJ1-2, with D perhaps TRBD1 (6 bases). Trimming cost V 0 bases and J 1 base, with 7 bases left between them. This CDR3 is 14 amino acids long. The germline V gene encodes CDR1 SGDLS and CDR2 YYNGEE. CDR3 bases: TGTGCCAGCAGCGTAGGACAGGATAACTATGGCTACACCTTC. It is translated as CASSVGQDNYGYTF.

The sample holds a few counts of this clone. This chain connects TRBV30 to TRBJ1-3, with 7 bases identical to TRBD1. After removal of 4 bases from V and 4 bases from J, the junction contained 7 bases not matched to a gene. The germline V gene encodes CDR1 GTSNPN and CDR2 SVGIG (reference sequence). The CDR3 contains 14 residues. The CDR3, as DNA: TGTGCCTGGACACCGACAGGGTTCGGAAACACCATATATTTT. This sequence encodes CAWTPTGFGNTIYF.

The gene calls are TRBV18 and TRBJ2-3; the D gene is possibly TRBD2 (6 bases). CDR1 is KGHSH, CDR2 LQKENI, per germline. This CDR3 region has 14 residues. Between the trimmed V and J ends, which lost 4 bases and 4 bases, there was a span of 12 bases. The DNA of the CDR3 is TGTGCCAGCTCACTCGCCGGGGGTCCAGATACGCAGTATTTT. This sequence encodes CASSLAGGPDTQYF.

This clone was counted a few times. The rearrangement uses TRBV5-1 and TRBJ1-2; 7 bases are shared with TRBD1. Per the germline V gene, CDR1 is SGHRS and CDR2 is YFSETQ. The V and J ends lost 0 bases and 7 bases, in that order; junction bases with no gene match: 12. The length of the CDR3 is 16 residues. The CDR3 DNA follows: TGCGCCAGCAGCTTGGGGCAGGGGGGAACTTCGGGTGGCTACACCTTC. This gives the protein CASSLGQGGTSGGYTF.

The chain is built from TRBV19 and TRBJ1-1, with 7 bases lining up with TRBD1. The germline V gene has CDR1 LNHDA and CDR2 SQIVND (reference sequence). Unmatched junction bases numbered 3, after V lost 5 bases and J lost 9 bases. The CDR3 extends over 11 amino acids. The DNA of the CDR3 is TGTGCCAGTAGTTTGACAGGGAAAGCTTTCTTT. Translating it yields CASSLTGKAFF.

The V and J genes are TRBV29-1 and TRBJ2-3, with 10 bases aligning to TRBD1. Germline trimming cut 1 base from V and 14 bases from J; bases unmatched to any gene: 3. The CDR3 consists of 11 residues. Looked up from germline, CDR1 is SQVTM and CDR2 is ANQGSEA. The CDR3 reads CSVEVDRGPYF. The DNA of the CDR3 is TGCAGCGTTGAAGTAGACAGGGGGCCGTATTTT.

The rearrangement joins TRBV5-5 to TRBJ2-7; D possibly corresponds to TRBD1 (6 bases). The CDR3 length is 13 residues. The germline V gene has CDR1 SGHKS and CDR2 YYEKEE (reference sequence). V was cut by 4 bases and J by 3 bases, with 11 bases left in between. The CDR3 region is CASSLEDSYEQYF. Written as DNA, the CDR3 is TGTGCCAGCAGCCTGGAGGACAGCTACGAGCAGTACTTC.